This T cell receptor beta chain was identified during a study of shared clonotypes between healthy human individuals. Each replicate PCR on the sorted subsets used approximately 200 ng DNA (approximately 27,000 T cell genomes). Repertoires were generated with immunoSEQ multiplex PCR, while TCRdb's copy carries only in-frame clones and drops some. This sample yields some 2.3 million clones, of which about 92% are seen a single time; approximately 0.4% belongs to the top ten. Investigators divided CD4+ cells into CD45RA+ naive and CD45RA-negative memory subsets. The germline CDR1 and CDR2 sequences are SGHDT and YYEEEE. V gave up 6 bases and J gave up 7 bases; unmatched junction bases: 7. The CDR3 is 12 amino acids.

Sequencing was performed on naive CD4+ T cells from PBMCs. The sample's subset: CD45RA+ positively selected. The chain is built from TRBV5-6 and TRBJ2-7, with 7 bases identical to TRBD2. This TCR derives from a man aged 18-30 years in good health. Some clones in this sample may be carry-over from other donors' samples. This CDR3 reads CASTRGGREQYF. For the CDR3, the DNA is TGTGCCAGCACCCGCGGGGGTCGGGAGCAGTACTTC.